This T cell receptor beta chain comes out of a study of cytomegalovirus exposure and HLA in healthy donors. About the research overall: HLA-typed donors were the source of tens of millions of unique TCRs, which an early data release held. Study-wide points: A prior analysis recorded that most TCR beta V segments were productive about 87% or about 30% of the time. The study had only CMV serostatus as immune exposure information. Several of the most significant clusters appeared linked to common viral pathogens, based on a later analysis.

The study ran its PCR with 60 Vbeta and 13 Jbeta primers. TCRdb's copy holds only in-frame clones and misses some; the assay was immunoSEQ multiplex PCR. This sample has some 140,000 clones; 75% to 90% occur once, and the top ten carry over 6.5%. Notes on this clone: Its antigen is as yet unknown.

CDR1 and CDR2 from the germline V gene are SGDLS and YYNGEE. The CDR3 has 13 residues. V lost 2 bases to trimming and J lost 9 bases, with 12 bases between them. The sequencing sample was made of PBMCs. This TCR was sampled from a woman aged 25 to 39 in good health and CMV-seropositive. This rearrangement joins TRBV9 to TRBJ2-1; TRBD2 is a possible D gene (6 bases). The CDR3 DNA sequence: TGTGCCAGCAGCGTGGGAGGCTCTGGTGAGCAGTTCTTC. Translated: CASSVGGSGEQFF. The full variable domain, its missing parts supplied by reference TRBV9 and TRBJ2-1, is DSGVTQTPKHLITATGQRVTLRCSPRSGDLSVYWYQQSLDQGLQFLIQYYNGEERAKGNILERFSAQQFPDLHSELNLSSLELGDSALYFCASSVGGSGEQFFGPGTRLTVL.